A single TCR beta chain is shown here with its context. This specimen belongs to a study of long-term antiretroviral therapy in people with HIV. Sequencing relied on immunoSEQ assay v3.0, run at survey level. The sequencing target was about 35,000-55,000 T-cell genomes per sample. Clones were sequenced by immunoSEQ multiplex PCR, and TCRdb holds only the in-frame ones, with some missing. The data show tens of thousands of clones, roughly 85% seen once. The CDR3 totals 11 residues. The V gene lost 1 base and the J gene lost 5 bases, with 3 bases spanning the gap. Germline CDR1 and CDR2: SGHAT and FQNNGV.

V usage is TRBV11-2 and J usage is TRBJ2-7; D not certain. This receptor was identified in a man aged 18 to 29 with HIV. The starting material was unsorted PBMCs, obtained 1.1 years after starting antiretroviral therapy. The CDR3 sequence is CASSLGNEQYF. In DNA form, the CDR3 reads TGTGCCAGCAGCTTAGGTAACGAGCAGTACTTC.